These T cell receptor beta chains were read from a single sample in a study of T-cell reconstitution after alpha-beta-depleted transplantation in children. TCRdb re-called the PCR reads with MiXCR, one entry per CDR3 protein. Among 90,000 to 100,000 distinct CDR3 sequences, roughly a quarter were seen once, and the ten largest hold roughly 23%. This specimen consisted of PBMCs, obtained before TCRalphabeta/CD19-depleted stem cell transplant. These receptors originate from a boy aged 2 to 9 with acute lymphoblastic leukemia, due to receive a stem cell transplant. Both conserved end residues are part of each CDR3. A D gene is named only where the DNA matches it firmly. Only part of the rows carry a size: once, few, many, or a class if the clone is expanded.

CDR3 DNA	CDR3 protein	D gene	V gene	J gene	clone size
TGCGCCAGCAGAGGACAGAGGGGGAACACTGAAGCTTTCTTT	CASRGQRGNTEAFF	.	TRBV4-1	TRBJ1-1	.
TGCGCCAGCAGCTCCTACCTTAGCGGGAGTTCGGAGACCCAGTACTTC	CASSSYLSGSSETQYF	TRBD2	TRBV5-1	TRBJ2-5	.
TGCAGTGCTAGGAAGGGCGGGAGTCCCTACGAGCAGTACTTC	CSARKGGSPYEQYF	TRBD2	TRBV20-1	TRBJ2-7	.
TGTGCCAGCAGCTTAGAGACCGGCACGTCGGGAGCTTTCTTT	CASSLETGTSGAFF	.	TRBV7-2	TRBJ1-1	few
TGTGCCAGCAGCCACGGACTCGGGACGCAGTATTTT	CASSHGLGTQYF	.	TRBV7-2	TRBJ2-3	few
TGTGCCAGCAGCTTAGCTGAGACGGCCTCCGCTGGGAACACCATATATTTT	CASSLAETASAGNTIYF	.	TRBV7-2	TRBJ1-3	.
TGTGCCAGCAGTTTAGACGGAAGGGCAGATACGCAGTATTTT	CASSLDGRADTQYF	.	TRBV12-3/TRBV12-4	TRBJ2-3	.
TGTGCCAGCAGCTTAGAGGCGACGGCAGGGGTCCCCGCGTACGAGCAGTACTTC	CASSLEATAGVPAYEQYF	.	TRBV11-2	TRBJ2-7	few
TGTGCCAGCAGTTTAAAGTTGACTTACGAGCAGTACTTC	CASSLKLTYEQYF	.	TRBV27	TRBJ2-7	.
TGTGCCACCAGTGATTTGTCCACGGGACCAAGCACAGATACGCAGTATTTT	CATSDLSTGPSTDTQYF	.	TRBV24-1	TRBJ2-3	.
TGCGCCAGCAGCGGACGGACTAGCGGGAGTCGTGAGCAGTACTTC	CASSGRTSGSREQYF	TRBD2	TRBV5-1	TRBJ2-7	few
TGTGCCAGCAGCTTCACTGGGTGGGCTGAAGCTTTCTTT	CASSFTGWAEAFF	.	TRBV5-6	TRBJ1-1	many
TGTGCCAGCAGAATGGGGGGATACAATGAGCAGTTCTTC	CASRMGGYNEQFF	.	TRBV5-5	TRBJ2-1	.
TGCAGTGCACGGGACAGGGGGTCAGAGACCCAGTACTTC	CSARDRGSETQYF	TRBD1	TRBV20-1	TRBJ2-5	many
TGCGCCAGCAGCCCCACTAGCGGAGGGGGCCATACGCAGTATTTT	CASSPTSGGGHTQYF	.	TRBV5-1	TRBJ2-3	many
TGCAGTGCTAGTTTATCCGGGAGGGCCAGGGAGACCCAGTACTTC	CSASLSGRARETQYF	TRBD2	TRBV20-1	TRBJ2-5	many
TGTGCCAGCAGGCAGGGTCAGGCCAAAAACATTCAGTACTTC	CASRQGQAKNIQYF	.	TRBV28	TRBJ2-4	few
TGCAGCGTTAGGACCGTGGCTGAAGCTTTCTTT	CSVRTVAEAFF	.	TRBV29-1	TRBJ1-1	.
TGTGCCAGCAGCTTAGTCACAGCGGCGTTGGGCGAGCAGTACTTC	CASSLVTAALGEQYF	.	TRBV7-8	TRBJ2-7	few
TGTGCCAGCAGTTTATCTAGCGGAGGGAACGAGCAGTACTTC	CASSLSSGGNEQYF	TRBD2	TRBV12-3/TRBV12-4	TRBJ2-7	.
TGTGCCAGCAGGCAGACAGGGGTCGGGGAGCTGTTTTTT	CASRQTGVGELFF	TRBD1	TRBV28	TRBJ2-2	.
TGTGCCAGCAGCTTGGAGGCAGGGGGCTCTTCTGGGGCCAACGTCCTGACTTTC	CASSLEAGGSSGANVLTF	TRBD1	TRBV5-5	TRBJ2-6	many
TGCAGTGCTAGGGACAGGGAGATTCGTCAGCCCCAGCATTTT	CSARDREIRQPQHF	TRBD1	TRBV20-1	TRBJ1-5	.
TGCAGTGCCTCTAGCCCCCTCTACGAGCAGTACTTC	CSASSPLYEQYF	.	TRBV20-1	TRBJ2-7	.
TGCGCCTGCAGCTTGGTTAGTACCTCCTACAATGAGCAGTTCTTC	CACSLVSTSYNEQFF	.	TRBV5-1	TRBJ2-1	.
TGTGCCAGCAGCTTAGATTCTAGCGGGAACTACGAGCAGTACTTC	CASSLDSSGNYEQYF	TRBD2	TRBV7-2	TRBJ2-7	few
TGTGCCGCCCCCCATATTAGCGCCTACAATGAGCAGTTCTTC	CAAPHISAYNEQFF	.	TRBV30	TRBJ2-1	many
TGCGCCAGCAGTGAGTCTAACAGGGGGCTGCGGAATGAGCAGTTCTTC	CASSESNRGLRNEQFF	TRBD1	TRBV10-2	TRBJ2-1	.
TGTGCCAGCAGTTTGGGGGCGGGTCTCGGGGATACGCAGTATTTT	CASSLGAGLGDTQYF	.	TRBV27	TRBJ2-3	few
TGTGCCAGCAGCGCCCCCACCAACCGGGACTCCGTCGGCGAGCAGTACTTC	CASSAPTNRDSVGEQYF	.	TRBV9	TRBJ2-7	medium-sized
TGTGCCAGCAGTTTGCAGGGATCGACAGGCTACACCTTC	CASSLQGSTGYTF	.	TRBV28	TRBJ1-2	.
TGCAGCGTCGGACTAGCGGGAGGCCTAGATGAGCAGTTCTTC	CSVGLAGGLDEQFF	TRBD2	TRBV29-1	TRBJ2-1	few
TGTGCCAGCAGTTTCTCGGGGACAGGGTTGACTACTGAAGCTTTCTTT	CASSFSGTGLTTEAFF	TRBD1	TRBV12-3/TRBV12-4	TRBJ1-1	few
TGTGCCAGCAGTGTAACGTACAATGCGAAGTTCTTC	CASSVTYNAKFF	.	TRBV6-1	TRBJ2-1	few
TGTGCCACCAGTGATCCCCGTGGGGGGGAGACCCAGTACTTC	CATSDPRGGETQYF	.	TRBV24-1	TRBJ2-5	.
TGTGCCAGCAGTTACGGTCCGGCCTCCAGGGGGTTCGAGCAGTACTTC	CASSYGPASRGFEQYF	TRBD1	TRBV6-5	TRBJ2-7	.
TGCAGCGTGACTAGCCCTAAAACCTACGAGCAGTACTTC	CSVTSPKTYEQYF	TRBD2	TRBV29-1	TRBJ2-7	.
TGTGCCAGCAGCTTAGGATACCCTAGCGGAGAAGAGACCCAGTACTTC	CASSLGYPSGEETQYF	TRBD2	TRBV11-2	TRBJ2-5	.
TGTGCCAGCAGCCAACAGGGATTTGGCACTGAAGCTTTCTTT	CASSQQGFGTEAFF	.	TRBV3-1	TRBJ1-1	few
TGTGCCATCAGTGGAAGCGGTGAAGCTTTCTTT	CAISGSGEAFF	.	TRBV10-3	TRBJ1-1	.